The clone carrying this T cell receptor beta chain was seen ten or more times. Its antigen is undetermined. This specimen comes from a study of T cells in Graves' hyperthyroidism and ophthalmopathy. Overall study findings and caveats: Ophthalmopathy prediction by the model preceded onset by a median about 6.5 months.

Regions amplified from RNA transcripts were the TCR beta CDR3 regions. First-round RT-PCR of the TCR CDR3 relied on the HTBI primer set. TCRdb re-called the multiplex PCR reads through MiXCR, storing one row per CDR3 protein. The repertoire holds under 400,000 distinct CDR3 sequences, with over 20% as singletons. V lost 5 bases to trimming and J lost 2 bases, with 13 bases between them. The CDR3 totals 15 residues. The chain carries TRBV12-3 or TRBV12-4 and TRBJ1-5; D is possibly TRBD1 (6 bases). Sequenced sample: blood. The sequence was collected from a woman in her forties or fifties with Graves' hyperthyroidism. The CDR3 reads CASSTGIGGNQPQHF. The CDR3 DNA follows: TGTGCCAGCAGTACAGGGATCGGTGGCAATCAGCCCCAGCATTTT.